The 13 T cell receptor beta chains listed next were all sequenced from one sample in a study of blood T cell repertoires in COVID-19. TCRdb keeps only in-frame clones here, not all; method: immunoSEQ multiplex PCR. The sample comprises approximately 450,000 clones, 70% to 90% of which are singletons, and about 2.1% rests with the top ten. The sequenced sample was PBMCs or T cells enriched from blood (not recorded which). These receptors all come from a woman aged 18-30 years with acute COVID-19.

The J gene is TRBJ2-1, the V gene TRBV6-2 or TRBV6-3, with D perhaps TRBD1 (6 bases). The CDR3 sequence is 15 residues long. CDR1 is MNHEY and CDR2 is SVGEGT in the germline V gene. The V gene lost 2 bases and the J gene lost 9 bases, with 17 bases spanning the gap. CDR3 amino acids: CASSYEWGRLGEQFF. The DNA for the CDR3 is TGTGCCAGCAGTTACGAGTGGGGGCGGCTGGGTGAGCAGTTCTTC.

This clone was seen just once. This chain links TRBV7-3 with TRBJ1-1; maybe TRBD1 (5 bases). The CDR3 covers 13 residues. CDR1 is SGHTA and CDR2 is FQGTGA in the germline V gene. V lost 1 base to trimming and J lost 10 bases, with 13 bases between them. CDR3 DNA sequence: TGTGCCAGCAGCTTAAGTGGCAGGGAGGGAGCTTTCTTT. Residues: CASSLSGREGAFF.

The chain links TRBV2 to TRBJ1-2; D perhaps matches TRBD1 (6 bases). This CDR3 has 13 residues. Trimming took off 10 bases at V and 3 bases at J, with 15 bases between the two ends. Per germline, CDR1 SNHLY and CDR2 FYNNEI. This CDR3 reads CATQGQVDYGYTF. The CDR3 DNA follows: TGTGCCACCCAGGGACAAGTGGACTATGGCTACACCTTC.

The rearrangement links TRBV27 to TRBJ2-2, with 11 positions matching TRBD2. This CDR3 contains 16 residues. The V segment lost 3 bases and the J segment 6 bases; nucleotides outside the gene matches: 6. Germline lookup yields CDR1 MNHEY and CDR2 SMNVEV (reference sequence). CDR3 DNA: TGTGCCAGCAGTTTCGATAGCGGGAGGGGCGCCGGGGAGCTGTTTTTT. This codes for CASSFDSGRGAGELFF.

This chain links TRBV9 with TRBJ2-7; 11 nucleotides line up with TRBD2. Trimming removed 3 bases from V and 1 base from J; junction bases left unmatched: 9. CDR3 length: 17 amino acids. Germline V gene lookup returns CDR1 SGDLS and CDR2 YYNGEE. For the CDR3, the DNA is TGTGCCAGCAGCGCGACGGGGGGGACTAGCGGTTCCTACGAGCAGTACTTC. Translated: CASSATGGTSGSYEQYF.

This clone was seen a handful of times. This chain uses TRBV6-6 with TRBJ2-5, with TRBD2 identical over 15 bases. From germline, CDR1 is MNHNY and CDR2 SVGAGI (reference sequence). There are 17 residues in the CDR3. The V gene end was trimmed by 5 bases and the J gene end by 5 bases; junction bases not matched to a gene: 9. DNA of the CDR3: TGTGCCAGCAGTCCTAGCGGACTAGCGGGGGGGCGGGAGACCCAGTACTTC. Residues: CASSPSGLAGGRETQYF.

The genes are TRBV12-3 or TRBV12-4 and TRBJ1-2; 7 bases match TRBD1. V lost 7 bases, J lost 4 bases, and 6 bases stayed unmatched. The CDR3 is made up of 13 amino acids. The CDR3 DNA sequence: TGTGCCAGCACCCTGGGACAGATCTATGGCTACACCTTC. Encoded protein: CASTLGQIYGYTF.

V usage is TRBV19 and J usage is TRBJ1-5, with 9 bases that match TRBD1. V shed 4 bases, J shed 0 bases, and the junction held 13 bases outside the gene matches. Germline V CDR1 and CDR2: LNHDA, SQIVND (reference sequence). This CDR3 comprises 19 residues. The CDR3 protein is CASSTSGDRVLHSNQPQHF. The CDR3 DNA reads as TGTGCCAGTAGTACCTCAGGGGACAGGGTTTTACATAGCAATCAGCCCCAGCATTTT.

The chain employs TRBV3-1 (or the pseudogene TRBV3-2) and TRBJ2-7; 7 nucleotides line up with TRBD1. Per the germline V gene, CDR1 is LGHDT and CDR2 is YNNKEL (reference sequence). V gave up 1 base and J gave up 2 bases; unmatched junction bases: 11. The CDR3 spans 17 residues. CDR3 DNA: TGTGCCAGCAGCCAAGCCCAACAGGGGATAAATCCCTACGAGCAGTACTTC. The encoded protein is CASSQAQQGINPYEQYF.

The chain carries TRBV9 and TRBJ2-7; TRBD1 matches 9 bases. Germline trimming cut 4 bases from V and 5 bases from J; bases unmatched to any gene: 7. The CDR3 has 14 residues. From germline, CDR1 is SGDLS and CDR2 YYNGEE. For the CDR3, the DNA is TGTGCCAGCAGCACTATGGACAGGGGACACGAGCAGTACTTC. This gives the protein CASSTMDRGHEQYF.

The chain carries TRBV6-5 and TRBJ2-7; D is possibly TRBD2 (5 bases). CDR1 and CDR2 from the germline V gene are MNHEY and SVGAGI. Trimming took 6 bases from V and 3 from J, leaving 12 bases between them. The CDR3 has 13 amino acids. The CDR3: CASSLGSYYEQYF. The CDR3 DNA sequence: TGTGCCAGCAGCTTAGGGAGTTACTACGAGCAGTACTTC.

This chain joins TRBV19 and TRBJ1-5; maybe TRBD1 (5 bases). The CDR3 totals 13 residues. Trimming removed 8 bases from V and 4 bases from J, with 12 bases in between. Per the germline V gene, CDR1 is LNHDA and CDR2 is SQIVND (reference sequence). In DNA form, the CDR3 reads TGTGCCAGTCGGGGGGTTGGTAATCAGCCCCAGCATTTT. This codes for CASRGVGNQPQHF.

The rearrangement uses TRBV18 and TRBJ1-1; no clear D. Between the trimmed V and J ends, which lost 1 base and 7 bases, there was a span of 13 bases. CDR3 length: 14 amino acids. The germline CDR1 and CDR2 sequences are KGHSH and LQKENI. CDR3: CASSPLAGFIEAFF. The DNA for the CDR3 is TGTGCCAGCTCACCACTAGCGGGATTTATTGAAGCTTTCTTT.